This T cell receptor beta chain comes out of a study of resident and recirculating memory T cells in vitiligo (dated by TCRdb to the late 2010s). Context from the whole study: For TCR beta sequencing, epidermis was obtained by shave biopsy from two lesional and two nonlesional sites, and PBMCs were also collected, from each of a few stable vitiligo patients. The goal of the human TCR beta sequencing was to check whether lesional vitiligo skin contained specific clones that differed from the clones found in nonlesional skin and blood. Without cell sorting, samples were homogenized immediately before genomic DNA was extracted using the Qiagen DNeasy Blood & Tissue Kit.

General study outcomes and caveats: No single dominant TCR clone was found, and clonality differed from one vitiligo lesion to another. TCR sequences were not found to be conserved across biopsy sites or patients, suggesting that different lesions are infiltrated by different T cell clones, a pattern described as private specificity. Future mechanistic studies are needed so that the relative contributions of the lesion-infiltrating T cell clones and of human Trm versus Tcm pools can be evaluated. By overlap and correlation analysis, no significant repertoire overlap was shown between biopsies, even within a single patient, except for each lesion compared with itself.

As concerns this clone: Its antigen is still unknown. Base qualities are not at hand, and no much larger clone is one base apart.

Vitiligo counted as stable when lesions had not changed during the previous 6 months. For classification as stable, the absence of confetti depigmentation, a clinical sign of active vitiligo, was additionally required. Patients who had been treated within the previous three months were excluded. PBMCs were isolated from heparinized blood by Ficoll density gradient centrifugation and then flash-frozen. The CDR3 holds 15 amino acids from the cysteine to the phenylalanine. Only the CDR3 DNA stays, 45 bases, in frame from base 1. V is cut by 4 bases and J by 1 base, and the space between the germline ends is 14 bases. Via the germline V gene, CDR1 is SNHLY and CDR2 FYNNEI. TCR beta chains were amplified from genomic DNA with the immunoSEQ hsTCRB kit. TCR beta libraries were sequenced on an Illumina MiSeq instrument by the immunoSEQ service. As for the authors' bioinformatics: Repertoire data were analyzed with the immunoSEQ Analyzer. TCRdb's version of the immuneACCESS table is confined to in-frame rearrangements and falls short of the full clone set. An unresolved V gene accounts for under half of the shortfall where checked; the remainder is of unknown origin. The V and J calls and clone size are taken from that table; D and trimming were inferred from the DNA. The table for this sample lists tens of thousands of clones; 92% of them were counted only once. The ten biggest clones cover more than 5% of the sample.

The clonotype was recovered from a male donor with vitiligo. The chain uses TRBV2 and TRBJ2-7, and possibly TRBD2, on 6 matching bases. Specimen: blood. The encoded CDR3 is CASSGWTIRSYEQYF. The sequenced DNA is TGTGCCAGCAGTGGATGGACTATCAGATCCTACGAGCAGTACTTC.